This entry lists 26 T cell receptor beta chains sequenced from one sample in a study of shared clonotypes between healthy human individuals. TCRdb's copy holds only in-frame clones and misses some; the assay was immunoSEQ multiplex PCR. The table has 2 million to 2.5 million clones, roughly 92% seen once. Sequencing was done on a sample of naive CD4+ T cells from PBMCs. Regarding subset: CD45RA+ positively selected. The source is a man between 18 and 35 years old in good health. Some clones in this sample may be carry-over from other donors' samples.

Worth noting for this clone: The sample holds other DNA sequences that translate to the same CDR3. The chain recombines TRBV7-9 with TRBJ1-4, with no clear D. This CDR3 spans 12 amino acids. V was trimmed by 3 bases and J by 8 bases, leaving 7 bases between them. Germline V gene data show CDR1 as SEHNR and CDR2 as FQNEAQ (reference sequence). CDR3 loop: CASSLVGEKLFF. CDR3 bases: TGTGCCAGCAGCTTGGTCGGGGAAAAACTGTTTTTT.

V and J are TRBV5-4 and TRBJ2-7; unclear D gene. Per germline, CDR1 SGHNT and CDR2 YYREEE (reference sequence). Trimming stripped 2 bases from V and 0 bases from J, with 12 bases between. This CDR3 comprises 15 residues. The CDR3 loop is CASSFQSGRSYEQYF. The DNA of the CDR3 is TGTGCCAGCAGCTTTCAGTCGGGTCGCTCCTACGAGCAGTACTTC.

The CDR3 DNA is TGTGCCAGCAGCCAAGATCGCGGGAGGAGCTACAATGAGCAGTTCTTC. Translation gives CASSQDRGRSYNEQFF. The V gene is TRBV14, the J gene TRBJ2-1; 8 positions agree with TRBD2. Unmatched junction bases numbered 4, after V lost 0 bases and J lost 3 bases. Germline values: CDR1 SGHDN, CDR2 FVKESK. The CDR3 has 16 residues.

Regarding this clone: No conserved phenylalanine or tryptophan is present at the end of the CDR3, so a read error is the likely explanation. The DNA is left out, because the CDR3 cannot be placed on it with certainty; the CDR3 is given as TCRdb lists it. The same CDR3 can be traced to other DNA sequences in this sample. This chain uses TRBV30 with TRBJ1-1. Germline V gene lookup returns CDR1 GTSNPN and CDR2 SVGIG (reference sequence). The CDR3 sequence runs 18 residues, both termini included. The CDR3 sequence is CAWGLPISGTGRQGAPGL.

Notes on this clone: The same CDR3 arises from other DNA sequences in this sample as well. The chain carries TRBV19 and TRBJ1-2; D is undetermined. The CDR3 sequence is 13 residues long. Germline V gene sequence: CDR1 LNHDA, CDR2 SQIVND (reference sequence). Trimming stripped 6 bases from V and 4 bases from J, with 12 bases between. The CDR3 nucleotides are TGTGCCAGTAGCGTACCGGGCCCCTATGGCTACACCTTC. This sequence encodes CASSVPGPYGYTF.

CDR3 DNA: TGCGCCAGCAGCTTGGCCAAATCCCGGCAGGCCACCTACGAGCAGTACTTC. Translated, it gives CASSLAKSRQATYEQYF. The chain combines TRBV5-1 with TRBJ2-7, with D unclear. The CDR3 length is 17 residues. Per the germline V gene, CDR1 is SGHRS and CDR2 is YFSETQ. With 0 bases removed from V and 2 bases from J, the gap between germline ends came to 18 bases.

The chain couples TRBV18 to TRBJ2-7; 9 nucleotides align to TRBD2. V lost 3 bases and J lost 4; bases outside the gene matches: 7. The CDR3 extends over 15 amino acids. Germline V gives CDR1 KGHSH, CDR2 LQKENI. This chain's CDR3 is CASSPGLALEYEQYF. As DNA, the CDR3 is TGTGCCAGCTCACCGGGACTAGCCCTCGAGTACGAGCAGTACTTC. Based on the CDR3 plus reference TRBV18 and TRBJ2-7, the full variable domain is NAGVMQNPRHLVRRRGQEARLRCSPMKGHSHVYWYRQLPEEGLKFMVYLQKENIIDESGMPKERFSAEFPKEGPSILRIQQVVRGDSAAYFCASSPGLALEYEQYFGPGTRLTVT.

CDR3 region: CASTGDREETQYF. The CDR3, as DNA: TGTGCCAGCACGGGGGACAGGGAAGAGACCCAGTACTTC. The gene calls are TRBV6-5 and TRBJ2-5; TRBD1 matches at 9 bases. The CDR3 is made up of 13 amino acids. The V gene's germline CDR1 is MNHEY and CDR2 SVGAGI. V lost 7 bases to trimming and J lost 3 bases; unmatched junction nucleotides: 3.

The V call is TRBV29-1, the J call TRBJ2-2; D call uncertain. This CDR3 comprises 14 residues. V shed 2 bases and J shed 2 bases, with 9 bases lying between them. Germline loops: CDR1 SQVTM, CDR2 ANQGSEA. The CDR3 loop reads CSVERVLNTGELFF. Here the CDR3 DNA reads TGCAGCGTTGAACGTGTGTTAAACACCGGGGAGCTGTTTTTT.

The V and J genes are TRBV6-1 and TRBJ1-5, with D maybe TRBD1 (6 bases). V shed 2 bases and J shed 7 bases, with 18 bases lying between them. CDR1 and CDR2 from the germline V gene are MNHNS and SASEGT. The CDR3 runs to 16 residues. CDR3 loop: CASSEQLGGAGQPQHF. The CDR3 DNA follows: TGTGCCAGCAGTGAACAGTTGGGGGGGGCAGGGCAGCCCCAGCATTTT.

CDR3 amino acids: CASSLDLNYGYTF. DNA of the CDR3: TGTGCCAGCAGCTTAGATTTGAACTATGGCTACACCTTC. The chain combines TRBV7-2 with TRBJ1-2; D uncertain. This CDR3 spans 13 amino acids. Per germline, CDR1 SGHTA and CDR2 FQGNSA. Deletions cut 1 base from V and 2 bases from J, with 5 bases between.

This chain uses TRBV28 with TRBJ1-6, with TRBD1 matching over 7 bases. Trimming at V came to 5 bases and at J to 7 bases, leaving 11 bases not matched to a gene. The CDR3 contains 16 residues. CDR1 is MDHEN, CDR2 SYDVKM, per germline. CDR3 nucleotide sequence: TGTGCCAGCAGTCCCTACCCGACAGGGCTAAATTCACCCCTCCACTTT. The encoded protein is CASSPYPTGLNSPLHF.

The rearrangement uses TRBV7-2 and TRBJ2-1; 7 bases are shared with TRBD2. The V gene's germline CDR1 is SGHTA and CDR2 FQGNSA. Unmatched junction bases numbered 10, after V lost 10 bases and J lost 4 bases. The CDR3 spans 14 residues. CDR3 in amino acids: CATPGSGGYNEQFF. In DNA, the CDR3 is TGTGCCACGCCCGGGTCGGGAGGTTACAATGAGCAGTTCTTC.

V gene TRBV7-3 combines with J gene TRBJ2-1; TRBD1 or TRBD2 may be the D gene (7 bases each). V lost 2 bases to trimming and J lost 4 bases, with 12 bases between them. The CDR3 totals 15 residues. CDR1 and CDR2 (germline): SGHTA, FQGTGA. The CDR3 region has the DNA TGTGCCAGCAGCTTACAGGGGGGGACTTACAATGAGCAGTTCTTC. Translated: CASSLQGGTYNEQFF.

This chain connects TRBV14 to TRBJ2-1; D remains unclear. Trimming took off 1 base at V and 5 bases at J, with 15 bases between the two ends. Per the germline V gene, CDR1 is SGHDN and CDR2 is FVKESK. The CDR3 extends over 16 amino acids. The CDR3 sequence: CASSQVGIRPHNEQFF. The CDR3 region has the DNA TGTGCCAGCAGCCAAGTAGGGATCCGCCCCCACAATGAGCAGTTCTTC. Together with reference TRBV14 and TRBJ2-1, the CDR3 gives the full variable domain: EAGVTQFPSHSVIEKGQTVTLRCDPISGHDNLYWYRRVMGKEIKFLLHFVKESKQDESGMPNNRFLAERTGGTYSTLKVQPAELEDSGVYFCASSQVGIRPHNEQFFGPGTRLTVL.

The V call is TRBV11-3, the J call TRBJ2-3, with 12 bases that match TRBD2. V shed 0 bases and J 8 bases; nucleotides not matched to a gene: 9. CDR3 size: 17 residues. Per germline, CDR1 SGHNT and CDR2 YENEEA. The CDR3 region is CASSLDGSTSGRGTQYF. CDR3 in DNA: TGTGCCAGCAGCTTAGATGGGTCGACTAGCGGGAGAGGTACGCAGTATTTT.

The J gene is TRBJ2-7, the V gene TRBV11-2; 13 positions match TRBD2. The V gene's germline CDR1 is SGHAT and CDR2 FQNNGV. The CDR3 loop spans 15 amino acids. The ends lost 3 bases at V and 2 bases at J; junction bases unmatched: 1. The CDR3 here is CASSFGLAGAYEQYF. The CDR3 nucleotides are TGTGCCAGCAGCTTCGGACTAGCGGGAGCCTACGAGCAGTACTTC.

This clone was detected once. The chain links TRBV28 to TRBJ1-5, with D unresolved. Trimming took off 7 bases at V and 1 base at J, with 11 bases between the two ends. Germline V gene sequence: CDR1 MDHEN, CDR2 SYDVKM. The CDR3 contains 14 residues. Here the CDR3 reads CASNTPVSNQPQHF. CDR3 DNA: TGTGCCAGCAACACCCCAGTCAGCAATCAGCCCCAGCATTTT.

The chain uses TRBV13 and TRBJ1-4; D unresolved. Germline V gene sequence: CDR1 PRHDT, CDR2 FYEKMQ (reference sequence). This CDR3 region has 12 residues. V lost 3 bases and J 6 bases, leaving 5 bases between the germline ends. DNA of the CDR3: TGTGCCAGCAGCTTTCAGTATGAAAAACTGTTTTTT. Its translation is CASSFQYEKLFF.

This rearrangement joins TRBV28 to TRBJ2-3; a weak D match, TRBD1 (8 bases). V lost 11 bases to trimming and J lost 1 base, with 13 bases between them. Germline assignment: CDR1 MDHEN and CDR2 SYDVKM. The CDR3 contains 13 residues. The CDR3 region has the DNA TGTGCCGGGGGGGGACAGGGCACAGATACGCAGTATTTT. The encoded protein is CAGGGQGTDTQYF.

The genes are TRBV2 and TRBJ1-1; a possible D gene is TRBD1 (5 bases). This CDR3 contains 14 residues. Trimming pared 6 bases from V and 5 bases from J, leaving 16 bases between. In germline, CDR1 is SNHLY, CDR2 FYNNEI. The DNA of the CDR3 is TGTGCCAGCAGACCGCTGACAGTCCAAACTGAAGCTTTCTTT. Encoded protein: CASRPLTVQTEAFF.

This chain uses TRBV27 with TRBJ2-7, with 8 bases that match TRBD2. V shed 4 bases, J shed 7 bases, and the junction held 15 bases outside the gene matches. Germline V gives CDR1 MNHEY, CDR2 SMNVEV (reference sequence). CDR3 length equals 16 residues. The CDR3 DNA reads TGTGCCAGCAGTTCCTGGAGCGGGAGCAGACAAGTGGAGCAGTACTTC. As protein: CASSSWSGSRQVEQYF.

The chain links TRBV29-1 to TRBJ2-7, with D perhaps assigned TRBD1 or TRBD2 (5 bases each). Germline V lookup: CDR1 SQVTM, CDR2 ANQGSEA. V lost 6 bases and J 2 bases, leaving 17 bases between the germline ends. CDR3 length: 14 residues. CDR3 nucleotide sequence: TGCAGCGTCGCGACCGTCCAGGGACCCTACGAGCAGTACTTC. Translation gives CSVATVQGPYEQYF.

The table lists this clone with a count of one. The chain recombines TRBV4-1 with TRBJ2-3, with D possibly TRBD2 on 6 matching bases. CDR3 size: 16 residues. Germline CDR1 is MGHRA and CDR2 is YSYEKL. Trimming stripped 3 bases from V and 1 base from J, with 14 bases between. CDR3 sequence: CASSQGGVIGTDTQYF. DNA for the CDR3: TGCGCCAGCAGCCAGGGAGGTGTTATTGGCACAGATACGCAGTATTTT.

This chain joins TRBV6-5 and TRBJ1-3, with TRBD1 matching over 7 bases. Per germline, CDR1 MNHEY and CDR2 SVGAGI. Trimming at V came to 6 bases and at J to 4 bases, leaving 6 bases not matched to a gene. CDR3 length: 14 residues. In nucleotides, the CDR3 is TGTGCCAGCAGCACTGACAGGGTCGGAAACACCATATATTTT. This codes for CASSTDRVGNTIYF.

V is TRBV11-2 and J is TRBJ2-7; D is perhaps TRBD1 (7 bases). CDR1 and CDR2 from the germline V gene are SGHAT and FQNNGV. V was shortened by 1 base and J by 0 bases, with 10 bases between the two germline ends. The CDR3 consists of 15 residues. CDR3 sequence reads: CASSLGGDSSYEQYF. DNA of the CDR3: TGTGCCAGCAGCTTAGGGGGGGACAGCTCCTACGAGCAGTACTTC.